This T cell receptor beta chain was sequenced during a study of B cell selection in AIRE deficiency. Study-wide points: Of a few thousand shared Treg TCRbeta sequences, under 35% were healthy-only, approximately 10% patient-only.

The assay was immunoSEQ multiplex PCR, and TCRdb's table has in-frame clones only and misses some. The repertoire has around 20,000 clones, around 97% of them found once; the top ten carry 0.3%. CD4+CD127+ cells were sorted as the conventional CD4 T cells. Comment on this clone: Its antigen is as yet unknown. The junction and the germline gene differ at one end; a read error may be behind it.

Sequenced: conventional CD4+ T cells sorted from PBMCs. This sequence was found in a human donor with AIRE deficiency.

In DNA form, the CDR3 reads TGTGCCAGCAGTCCCGGGACTCATCTTGCCCAAGGGACCCAGTACTTC. It translates to CASSPGTHLAQGTQYF. The chain recombines TRBV28 with TRBJ2-5, with D possibly matching TRBD2 (6 bases). The CDR3 loop spans 16 amino acids. Germline lookup yields CDR1 MDHEN and CDR2 SYDVKM.